One and the same sample provided the 9 T cell receptor beta chains below, sequenced in a study of human T cells and chemical hapten exposure. One entry per CDR3 protein, called by TCRdb with MiXCR from the RACE reads. Of some 30,000 distinct CDR3 sequences listed, over 4.5% are singletons. Time point noted: patch test 3, about 24 weeks after DPC sensitization. The treatment denotes: therapeutic diphenylcyclopropenone sensitization with weekly scalp DPC. The material sequenced was whole blood, taken in connection with sensitization to the hapten diphenylcyclopropenone (DPC). These receptor sequences come from a young man with alopecia areata. Some clones in this sample may be carry-over from other donors' samples.

Ten or more counts support this clonotype. The chain has TRBV7-2 and TRBJ2-3; D unclear. The V and J ends lost 5 bases and 6 bases respectively, with 6 bases between them. CDR1 and CDR2 from the germline V gene are SGHTA and FQGNSA. The CDR3 runs 11 residues. Here the CDR3 reads CASSQTDTQYF. The CDR3, as DNA: TGTGCCAGCAGCCAAACGGATACGCAGTATTTT.

J is TRBJ1-1 and V is TRBV19; D not resolved. CDR1 LNHDA and CDR2 SQIVND come from the germline V gene (reference sequence). V was clipped by 0 bases and J by 6 bases, with 14 bases between them. This CDR3 contains 15 residues. The CDR3 protein is CASSIEGRRGAEAFF. The DNA of the CDR3 is TGTGCCAGTAGTATAGAAGGAAGGCGCGGGGCTGAAGCTTTCTTT.

This clonotype has ten or more counts. This chain connects TRBV29-1 to TRBJ2-2, with D possibly TRBD2 on 7 matching bases. Per the germline V gene, CDR1 is SQVTM and CDR2 is ANQGSEA. V was cut by 4 bases and J by 7 bases, with 13 bases left in between. The CDR3 extends over 13 amino acids. This CDR3 reads CSVGRGAVGELFF. The CDR3 nucleotides read TGCAGCGTTGGACGGGGGGCCGTCGGGGAGCTGTTTTTT.

This clonotype appeared many times. The chain joins TRBV7-9 to TRBJ1-5; a possible D gene is TRBD1 (6 bases). The V end lost 5 bases, the J end lost 0 bases, and 11 bases lay between the germline ends. The CDR3 contains 15 residues. CDR1 is SEHNR, CDR2 FQNEAQ, per germline (reference sequence). The CDR3 DNA is TGTGCCAGCAGCCATGGACAGCTTAGCAATCAGCCCCAGCATTTT. Amino acid sequence: CASSHGQLSNQPQHF.

In its sample, this clonotype was seen many times. The chain combines TRBV27 with TRBJ2-3; D uncertain. This CDR3 region has 11 residues. V shed 4 bases and J shed 7 bases, with 6 bases lying between them. The germline V gene has CDR1 MNHEY and CDR2 SMNVEV (reference sequence). For the CDR3, the DNA is TGTGCCAGCAGTTCGGAGAATACGCAGTATTTT. Protein: CASSSENTQYF.

This clonotype has a count of ten or more. This chain uses TRBV6-6 with TRBJ1-3; D possibly corresponds to TRBD1 (5 bases). V dropped 6 bases and J dropped 2 bases, with 14 bases sitting between them. Germline CDR1 is MNHNY and CDR2 is SVGAGI (reference sequence). CDR3 size: 15 residues. CDR3 sequence (DNA): TGTGCCAGCAGATTCCGGGACGATACTGGAAACACCATATATTTT. It translates to CASRFRDDTGNTIYF.

This clonotype has ten or more counts. The chain's CDR3 is CSVTSGANTEAFF. CDR3 nucleotides: TGCAGCGTTACTTCAGGGGCGAACACTGAAGCTTTCTTT. The genes are TRBV29-1 and TRBJ1-1; possibly TRBD1 for D (6 bases). V lost 5 bases, J lost 1 base, and 11 bases lay in between. CDR1 and CDR2 (germline): SQVTM, ANQGSEA. This CDR3 is 13 amino acids long.

This clonotype was observed many times. This chain uses TRBV6-5 with TRBJ2-1; D is unclear. The CDR3 has 13 amino acids. The V end lost 2 bases, the J end lost 8 bases, and 10 bases lay between the germline ends. Germline values: CDR1 MNHEY, CDR2 SVGAGI. CDR3 DNA: TGTGCCAGCAGTTACACTAACAATCATGAGCAGTTCTTC. It yields the protein CASSYTNNHEQFF.

This clonotype has ten or more counts. The gene calls are TRBV20-1 and TRBJ2-7; 9 bases agree with TRBD1. This CDR3 has 12 residues. The germline V gene has CDR1 DFQATT and CDR2 SNEGSKA (reference sequence). The V and J ends lost 7 bases and 3 bases, in that order; junction bases with no gene match: 4. CDR3 sequence reads: CSVGTGIYEQYF. In DNA, the CDR3 is TGCAGTGTCGGGACAGGGATCTACGAGCAGTACTTC.